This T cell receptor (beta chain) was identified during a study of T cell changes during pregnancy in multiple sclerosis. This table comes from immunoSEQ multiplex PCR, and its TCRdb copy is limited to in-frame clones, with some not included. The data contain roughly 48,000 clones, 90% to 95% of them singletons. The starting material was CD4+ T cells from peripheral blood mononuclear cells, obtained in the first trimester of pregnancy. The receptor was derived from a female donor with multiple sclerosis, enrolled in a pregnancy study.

This CDR3 is CASRRGLNTDTQYF. CDR3 in DNA: TGTGCCAGCAGGAGGGGGCTAAACACAGATACGCAGTATTTT. V is TRBV2 and J is TRBJ2-3; 7 bases map to TRBD1. Germline CDR1 is SNHLY and CDR2 is FYNNEI. Losses at the gene ends were 6 bases for V and 2 bases for J; bases not matched to a gene: 5. The CDR3 loop spans 14 amino acids.